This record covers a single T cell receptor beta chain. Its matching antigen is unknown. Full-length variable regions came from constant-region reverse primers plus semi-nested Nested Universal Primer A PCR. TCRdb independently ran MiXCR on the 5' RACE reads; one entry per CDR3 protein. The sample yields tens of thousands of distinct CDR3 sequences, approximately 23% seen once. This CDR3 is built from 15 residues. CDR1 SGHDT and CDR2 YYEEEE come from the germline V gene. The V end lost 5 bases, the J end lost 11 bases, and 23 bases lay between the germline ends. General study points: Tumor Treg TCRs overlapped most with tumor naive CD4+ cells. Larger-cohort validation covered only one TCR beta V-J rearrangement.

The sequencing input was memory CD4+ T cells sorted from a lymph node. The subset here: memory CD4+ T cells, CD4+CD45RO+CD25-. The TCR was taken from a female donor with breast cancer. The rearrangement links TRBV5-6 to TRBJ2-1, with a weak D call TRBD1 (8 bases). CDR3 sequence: CASRSRGTGGGKQFF. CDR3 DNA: TGTGCCAGCAGGAGTCGGGGGACAGGCGGGGGTAAGCAGTTCTTC.